This paragraph reports one TCR beta chain. The antigen it recognizes is unknown. No much larger clone exists at a distance of one base, and base qualities are not known. The germline V gene (reference sequence) provides CDR1 LNHDA and CDR2 SQIVND. There are 16 amino acids in the CDR3, from cysteine to phenylalanine inclusive. Here the CDR3 DNA is all that survives: 48 bases in frame from base 1. V is cut by 5 bases and J by 0 bases, and the space between the germline ends is 14 bases. TCRbeta CDR3 regions were amplified from genomic DNA using the immunoSEQ Assay, a bias-controlled multiplex PCR. On the authors' methods: Within the assay, amplification of reference gene primers was used to estimate how many nucleated cells each sample contained. To quantify the absolute abundance of each unique TCRbeta CDR3 rearrangement, sequence reads were collapsed and filtered. For each sample, productive Simpson clonality was calculated by taking the square root of Simpson's diversity index across productive rearrangements. What TCRdb holds here is the immuneACCESS table cut down to in-frame rearrangements. Part of the clones is not present; checked against another copy, under half of the missing clones reflect an unresolved V gene, and the others are unexplained. D and trimming were read from the DNA, whereas the V and J calls and clone size are those reported in that table. A total of around 150,000 clones appear in this sample, 85% of them only once. The leading ten clones occupy approximately 3% of the sample.

The sample belongs to a study of blood T cell repertoires in COVID-19 (dated by TCRdb to about 2020). As for the study more broadly: Collaborator samples came from the United States, Italy and Spain and covered acute and convalescent phases of COVID-19. The prospective study material was composed of cDNA or gDNA derived from T cells, B-cell-depleted T cells, or PBMCs. Subjects who had been exposed to COVID-19, were actively infected with it, or had recovered from it provided the deeply sampled blood TCRbeta repertoires that made up the dataset. The repertoires were released in a freely available public database meant as a resource for research on the immune response to SARS-CoV-2. Samples came from the ongoing ImmuneRACE study (first 160 participants) plus 1,254 subjects from 6 global collaborators. Sample metadata almost always included a de-identified subject ID, COVID-19 status, age in years and sex. HLA class I and class II types, where available, came from metadata supplied by the sample provider rather than from assay-based typing. Broad study findings and their caveats: The quantity of clinical and demographic metadata differed by source and by participant and was supplied without curation.

The collaborating institutions used their own protocols to collect whole blood in K2EDTA tubes. For TCRbeta analysis, collaborators shipped samples in one of three forms: frozen whole blood, isolated PBMCs, or DNA extracted from either of those sample types. This TCR derives from a human donor with acute or convalescent COVID-19. The donor label of this sample is uncertain. The sequenced material came from peripheral blood. This chain is built from TRBV19 and TRBJ1-3, with the D gene not confidently named. The nucleotide sequence is TGTGCCAGTAGTGTGGACTTACGACACTCTGGAAACACCATATATTTT. Its protein reads: CASSVDLRHSGNTIYF.